The sequence of this TCR beta chain was determined in a study of Graves' ophthalmopathy and Graves' hyperthyroidism (dated by TCRdb to 2016 to 2019). Background on the whole study: Peripheral blood was collected at initial diagnosis, before any treatment. TCR beta repertoire signatures were used to distinguish Graves' ophthalmopathy from Graves' hyperthyroidism and to predict progression to ophthalmopathy. In total, 135 blood samples were TCR-sequenced: some 40 ophthalmopathy, under 80 hyperthyroidism and some 17 hyperthyroidism-to-ophthalmopathy patients. To explore V-J signatures distinguishing ophthalmopathy from hyperthyroidism, a discovery set of approximately 100 patients (roughly 45 ophthalmopathy, 55 to 60 stable hyperthyroidism) was enrolled. The independent validation cohort included about 19 hyperthyroidism patients plus 17 patients who later progressed from hyperthyroidism to ophthalmopathy. In roughly 6 hyperthyroidism patients, the T-cell repertoires found in thyroid tissue were compared with those found in blood. After sampling, hyperthyroidism patients received methimazole starting at 30 mg daily, and ophthalmopathy patients received high-dose intravenous methylprednisolone.

Patients with ophthalmopathy had moderately to severely active disease, with a Clinical Activity Score of 3 or more, a NOSPECS grade of 4 or more, and a disease duration of less than 3 months. Patients with other autoimmune diseases, uncontrolled infections, pregnancy or lactation were excluded. Clinical symptoms, serum thyroxine, TRAb, thyroid ultrasound and orbital computed tomography were used for diagnosis. Ficoll-Paque density gradient centrifugation was used to isolate PBMCs from around 10 ml of fresh peripheral blood. Trizol reagent was used to extract the total RNA, and its quality was then checked on an Agilent 2100 Bioanalyzer. For repertoire sequencing, the TCR beta CDR3 regions were amplified from RNA transcripts. The first round of RT-PCR was done with HTBI primers and the Qiagen OneStep RT-PCR kit, and was followed by a second round of multiplex PCR, then size selection and purification. Libraries were sequenced on an Illumina HiSeq2000 using paired-end 100 bp reads. The authors processed their data as follows. SOAPnuke was used for read processing, and reads with adapters, uncalled bases, a mean Phred below 15, or no exact constant-primer or identifier match were discarded. High-quality paired reads were merged with COPE v1.2.5. Each unique nucleotide sequence was treated as a clonotype, and MiTCR v1.1 was used to align the clonotypes to the IMGT TRB V, D and J references. The analysis was limited to V-J combinations with a frequency above 0.0001, which together covered 98% to 99.2% of repertoires. A TCR clonal expansion and chaos score per V-J combination was defined as the ratio of F50 clonal expansion to chaos observed in the TCRdist matrix. Features were reduced by Welch's t-statistics and random forest to approximately 13 V-J combinations, which fed a naive Bayes classifier. The similarity between thyroid and blood repertoires was quantified using the Morisita-Horn index. TCRdb itself trimmed the public reads at Q25 with fastp, ran MiXCR and retained productive beta chains. Rows are unified per CDR3 protein, each entry keeping the most common DNA and genes. The V and J calls follow TCRdb's processing rather than the paper's. In this sample the table shows almost 750,000 distinct CDR3 sequences, approximately 40% of which occur a single time. The top ten constitute 44% of the sample.

Results and caveats for the whole study, not just this receptor: In cross-validation, the 13-signature model distinguished ophthalmopathy from stable hyperthyroidism with about 89% sensitivity and 81.08% specificity, while in the test set the corresponding values were around 79% and 71%. In validation, the model predicted ophthalmopathy progression with less than 71% sensitivity and about 73% specificity; some 13 predicted patients were CT-confirmed with GO in a median of 6.5 months. Sample size was not statistically predetermined, and group allocation was not concealed from the investigators. Most expanded thyroid clonotypes with a frequency above 0.001 also appeared in blood, which suggests that blood repertoires may reflect the immune response in the thyroid.

As to this clonotype: The target of this receptor is not known. Being one base from a much bigger clone, this may be a read error.

Via the germline V gene, CDR1 is SQVTM and CDR2 ANQGSEA. The CDR3 spans 14 residues, from the cysteine through the phenylalanine. Here the CDR3 DNA is all that survives: 42 bases in frame from base 1. The V gene is TRBV29-1 and the J gene is TRBJ1-2, with TRBD1 as a weak D call on 5 bases. This receptor was identified in an adult man with Graves' ophthalmopathy. The sample was peripheral blood. The CDR3 here reads CGVEDNRSTYGYTF. At the DNA level, the sequence is TGCGGCGTTGAAGACAACAGGTCTACTTATGGCTACACCTTC.